A selection of T cell receptor beta chains follows, all from one sample in a study of blood T cell repertoires in COVID-19. Repertoires were generated with immunoSEQ multiplex PCR, while TCRdb's copy carries only in-frame clones and drops some. The sample holds tens of thousands of clones, 65% to 80% seen once. The sample was peripheral blood. The receptors shown here come from a human donor in a cohort sampled during active COVID-19. Both conserved end residues are part of each CDR3. Each record gives: J gene, D gene, V gene, clone size, CDR3 DNA, CDR3 protein. A D gene is named only where the DNA matches it firmly. The size entry is marked missing in some rows and otherwise reads once, few, many or a size class.

TRBJ2-1,TRBD2,TRBV9,.,TGTGCCAGCACCCCCCGGGGCGGGAGGGCCGGGTCCGGCAATGAGCAGTTCTTC,CASTPRGGRAGSGNEQFF
TRBJ1-1,TRBD1,TRBV11-2,.,TGTGCCAGCAGCTTTACACCCGACAGGGGTCGTGCTTTCTTT,CASSFTPDRGRAFF
TRBJ1-5,.,TRBV27,.,TGTGCCAGCAGTACTCTCCCGCTGTCCCAGCCCCAGCATTTT,CASSTLPLSQPQHF
TRBJ1-2,.,TRBV10-3,.,TGTGCCATCAGTGAGAGGGGGTCGAACTATGGCTACACCTTC,CAISERGSNYGYTF
TRBJ2-1,.,TRBV12-5,.,TGTGCTAGTGGCCCAGACAGGTTCCGTGAGCAGTTCTTC,CASGPDRFREQFF
TRBJ1-1,.,TRBV7-3,.,TGTGCCAGCAGCTCGGAGGCCCGGAACACTGAAGCTTTCTTT,CASSSEARNTEAFF
TRBJ2-7,.,TRBV28,.,TGTGCCAGCAGTTTAACAGGCCAATCCTACGAGCAGTACTTC,CASSLTGQSYEQYF
TRBJ1-4,TRBD1,TRBV6-5,.,TGTGCCAGCAGTTACGATTGGGACAGGGGGCGAGAAAAACTGTTTTTT,CASSYDWDRGREKLFF
TRBJ2-7,.,TRBV5-1,few,TGCGCCAGCGGCTCCTTGGGGGGTGAGCAGTACTTC,CASGSLGGEQYF
TRBJ2-3,.,TRBV7-9,many,TGTGCTGACACCCCAGGGGCAGATACGCAGTATTTT,CADTPGADTQYF
TRBJ1-1,TRBD1,TRBV30,.,TGTGCCTGGAGGACAGGGTTGAACACTGAAGCTTTCTTT,CAWRTGLNTEAFF
TRBJ2-3,TRBD1,TRBV19,.,TGTGCCAGCGCTACAGGGGGTCCAGATACGCAGTATTTT,CASATGGPDTQYF
TRBJ2-7,.,TRBV28,.,TGTGCCAGCAGTCGACAGGCGGGCAACGAGCAGTACTTC,CASSRQAGNEQYF
TRBJ2-1,TRBD2,TRBV27,.,TGTGCCAGCAGCCCCGCCGGGACTAGGTCAAATGAGCAGTTCTTC,CASSPAGTRSNEQFF
TRBJ2-1,.,TRBV5-1,.,TGCGCCAGCAGCTTGATGGCTTCCTACAATGAGCAGTTCTTC,CASSLMASYNEQFF
TRBJ2-5,.,TRBV7-2,.,TGTGCCAGCAGCGACCGCGGGGAGACCCAGTACTTC,CASSDRGETQYF
TRBJ2-2,TRBD1,TRBV2,.,TGTGCCAGCAAAGGGACAGCGAACACCGGGGAGCTGTTTTTT,CASKGTANTGELFF
TRBJ2-1,TRBD2,TRBV5-1,.,TGCGCCAGCAGCTGGACTAGTCCCTCCTACAATGAGCAGTTCTTC,CASSWTSPSYNEQFF
TRBJ2-5,TRBD2,TRBV7-7,.,TGTGCTAGCAGCTTAGGACTAGCGGGAGTGGAGACCCAGTACTTC,CASSLGLAGVETQYF
TRBJ1-3,.,TRBV11-2,.,TGTGCCAGCAGCTACTCCTCGTGGAGCGCGTCTGGAAACACCATATATTTT,CASSYSSWSASGNTIYF
TRBJ2-3,.,TRBV7-2,.,TGTGCCAGCAGCTCAATGGGCGGGGATCGCACAGATACGCAGTATTTT,CASSSMGGDRTDTQYF
TRBJ1-2,.,TRBV6-2/TRBV6-3,.,TGTGCCAGCAGCGTCTCCGAGGGCTATGGCTACACCTTC,CASSVSEGYGYTF
TRBJ2-7,.,TRBV10-3,once,TGTGCCATCGAGACGGGGGGCGCATCCAACGAGCAGTACTTC,CAIETGGASNEQYF
TRBJ2-7,.,TRBV25-1,.,TGTGCCAGCAGTGAGGGGGAGCGGGTGCCCGAGCAGTACTTC,CASSEGERVPEQYF
TRBJ1-5,.,TRBV10-3,.,TGTGCCATCAGTGAGGCGGGAAATCAGCCCCAGCATTTT,CAISEAGNQPQHF
TRBJ2-7,.,TRBV19,.,TGTGCCAGTAGTAGGTGGGACTTCAACGAGCAGTACTTC,CASSRWDFNEQYF
TRBJ2-7,.,TRBV7-8,.,TGTGCCAGCAGCCGAGGCGGCAGCTCCTCCTACGAGCAGTACTTC,CASSRGGSSSYEQYF
TRBJ2-5,TRBD2,TRBV7-2,.,TGTGCCAGCAGCTTACCCGGGCGGGAGGAGACCCAGTACTTC,CASSLPGREETQYF
TRBJ2-1,TRBD2,TRBV5-1,few,TGCGCCAGCAGCTTGACTAGCGACAATGAGCAGTTCTTC,CASSLTSDNEQFF
TRBJ2-1,TRBD2,TRBV7-2,.,TGTGCCAGCAGCGGTCGGACTAGCAGATACAATGAGCAGTTCTTC,CASSGRTSRYNEQFF
TRBJ1-5,.,TRBV28,.,TGTGCATGCCGAGAGGGTAGTCAGCCCCAGCATTTT,CACREGSQPQHF
TRBJ1-1,TRBD1,TRBV5-4,.,TGTGCCAGCAAATTGGGGGGACAGGGGTTAGGAAACACTGAAGCTTTCTTT,CASKLGGQGLGNTEAFF
TRBJ1-1,TRBD1,TRBV6-6,few,TGTGCCAGCAGGTCGCATCAGGGGGCCACTGAAGCTTTCTTT,CASRSHQGATEAFF
TRBJ2-1,TRBD2,TRBV19,.,TGTGCCAGTAGTATATCAGGACGGGAGGCCAGGGATGAGCAGTTCTTC,CASSISGREARDEQFF